This T cell receptor beta chain was documented in a study of blood T cell repertoires in COVID-19 (dated by TCRdb to about 2020). For the wider study: Samples from collaborators originated in the United States, Italy and Spain and spanned both the acute and convalescent phases of COVID-19. The prospective study material was composed of cDNA or gDNA derived from T cells, B-cell-depleted T cells, or PBMCs. The dataset comprised deeply sampled blood TCRbeta repertoires from subjects exposed to, actively infected with, or recovered from COVID-19. A freely available public database, intended as a resource for researchers studying the immune response to SARS-CoV-2, is where the repertoires were released. Samples were obtained from the ongoing ImmuneRACE study (first 160 participants) and from approximately 1,200 subjects provided by 6 global collaborators. A de-identified subject ID, COVID-19 status, age in years and sex were almost always included in the sample metadata. Where available, HLA class I and class II types were obtained from metadata supplied by the sample provider rather than from assay-based typing. Study-level results and caveats: How much clinical and demographic metadata was included differed by source and by participant, and the metadata was provided uncurated.

TCRbeta CDR3 regions were amplified from genomic DNA using the immunoSEQ Assay, a bias-controlled multiplex PCR. On the authors' methods: The number of nucleated cells in each sample was estimated by amplification of reference gene primers within the assay. To quantify the absolute abundance of each unique TCRbeta CDR3 rearrangement, sequence reads were collapsed and filtered. Productive Simpson clonality was computed per sample as the square root of Simpson's diversity index over productive rearrangements. This is the immuneACCESS table as TCRdb keeps it, with only in-frame sequences that have V and J called. A part of the clones is gone; compared with another copy, unresolved V genes explain less than half, and the rest is unexplained. V, J and clone size are those of that table, while D and trimming were read from the DNA. The sample data list approximately 120,000 clones, and roughly 86% of these were observed just once. The top ten clones comprise roughly 13% of the sample.

The CDR3 numbers 14 residues from cysteine through phenylalanine. Left in the record is the CDR3 DNA by itself, 42 bases read in frame from the first base. CDR1 and CDR2 were assigned from the germline V gene as SGDLS and YYNGEE. V and J are truncated by 0 bases and 4 bases respectively, leaving an intervening sequence of 10 bases. Each collaborating institution followed its own protocols to collect whole blood in K2EDTA tubes. For TCRbeta analysis, collaborators shipped samples in one of three forms: frozen whole blood, isolated PBMCs, or DNA extracted from either of those sample types. Remarks on this clone: No antigen is known for it. Per-base quality was not reported, and no clone a single base away is much larger than it.

The TCR originated in a human donor in a cohort sampled during active COVID-19. The chain is made from TRBV9 and TRBJ1-1; the D region possibly corresponds to TRBD1 (6 bases align). Sequencing was done on a sample of peripheral blood. The CDR3 region reads CASSVEGGGTEAFF. The DNA sequence is TGTGCCAGCAGCGTAGAGGGAGGGGGCACTGAAGCTTTCTTT.